Listed here are 2 T cell receptor beta chains from one sample, sequenced in a study of OX40 agonist ivuxolimab in advanced cancers. The table came from immunoSEQ multiplex PCR; TCRdb's copy has only in-frame clones and leaves some out. The sample contains over 75,000 clones, approximately 90% of which appear only once. The input for sequencing was CD4+ or CD8+ T cells sorted from blood, taken in a trial of the OX40 agonist ivuxolimab. The receptors here all came from an adult with an advanced solid tumor such as melanoma, head and neck, liver or kidney cancer.

This clone was seen ten or more times. The J gene is TRBJ2-3, the V gene TRBV5-1; D ambiguous. CDR1 is SGHRS, CDR2 YFSETQ, per germline. Trimming took 0 bases from V and 6 from J, leaving 11 bases between them. The CDR3 is 14 amino acids. The CDR3 nucleotides are TGCGCCAGCAGCTTGGAATCGGCATTCGATACGCAGTATTTT. This sequence encodes CASSLESAFDTQYF. Filled out from reference TRBV5-1 and TRBJ2-3, the complete variable domain reads KAGVTQTPRYLIKTRGQQVTLSCSPISGHRSVSWYQQTPGQGLQFLFEYFSETQRNKGNFPGRFSGRQFSNSRSEMNVSTLELGDSALYLCASSLESAFDTQYFGPGTRLTVL.

The chain links TRBV7-6 to TRBJ1-5; no reliable D call. Trimming took off 5 bases at V and 5 bases at J, with 4 bases between the two ends. CDR3 length: 11 amino acids. The germline V gene encodes CDR1 SGHVS and CDR2 FNYEAQ. The CDR3 loop reads CASSPDQPQHF. The CDR3 DNA sequence: TGTGCCAGCAGCCCCGATCAGCCCCAGCATTTT.